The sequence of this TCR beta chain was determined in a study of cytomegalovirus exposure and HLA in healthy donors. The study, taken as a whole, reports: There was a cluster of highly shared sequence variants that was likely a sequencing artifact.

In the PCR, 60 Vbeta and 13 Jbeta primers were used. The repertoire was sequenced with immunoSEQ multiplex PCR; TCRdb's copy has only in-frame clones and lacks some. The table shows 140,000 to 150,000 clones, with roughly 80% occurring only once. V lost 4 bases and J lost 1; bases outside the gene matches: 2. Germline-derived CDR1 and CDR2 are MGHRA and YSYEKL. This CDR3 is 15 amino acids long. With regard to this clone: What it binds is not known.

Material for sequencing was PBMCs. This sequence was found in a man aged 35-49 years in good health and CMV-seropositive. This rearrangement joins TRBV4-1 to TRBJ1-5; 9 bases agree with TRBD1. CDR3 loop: CASSPDRGSNQPQHF. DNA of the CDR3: TGCGCCAGCAGCCCCGACAGGGGGAGCAATCAGCCCCAGCATTTT.